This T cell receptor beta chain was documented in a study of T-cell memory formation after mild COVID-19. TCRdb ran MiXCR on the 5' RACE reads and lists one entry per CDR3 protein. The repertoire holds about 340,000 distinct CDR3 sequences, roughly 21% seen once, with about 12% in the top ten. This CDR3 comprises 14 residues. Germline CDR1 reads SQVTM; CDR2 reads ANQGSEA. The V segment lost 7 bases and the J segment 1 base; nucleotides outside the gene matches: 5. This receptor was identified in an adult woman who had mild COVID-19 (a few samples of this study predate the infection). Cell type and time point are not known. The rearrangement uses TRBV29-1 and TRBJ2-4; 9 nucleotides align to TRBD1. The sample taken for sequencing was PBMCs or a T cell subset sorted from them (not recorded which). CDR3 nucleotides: TGCAGCGGACGACAGGGGGACGCCAAAAACATTCAGTACTTC. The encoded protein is CSGRQGDAKNIQYF.